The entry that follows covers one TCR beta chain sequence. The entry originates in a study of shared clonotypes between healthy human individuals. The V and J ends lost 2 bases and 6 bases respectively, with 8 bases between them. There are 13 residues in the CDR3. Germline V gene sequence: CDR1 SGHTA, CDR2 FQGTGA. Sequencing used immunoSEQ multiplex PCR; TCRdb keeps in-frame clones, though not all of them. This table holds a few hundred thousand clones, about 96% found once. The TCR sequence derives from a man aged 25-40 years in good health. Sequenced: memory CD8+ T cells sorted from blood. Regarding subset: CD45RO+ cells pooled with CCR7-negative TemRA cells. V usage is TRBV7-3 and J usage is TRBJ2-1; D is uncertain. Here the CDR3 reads CASSLSGGNEQFF. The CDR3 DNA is TGTGCCAGCAGCTTATCTGGCGGCAATGAGCAGTTCTTC. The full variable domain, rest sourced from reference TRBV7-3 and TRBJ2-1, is GAGVSQTPSNKVTEKGKYVELRCDPISGHTALYWYRQSLGQGPEFLIYFQGTGAADDSGLPNDRFFAVRPEGSVSTLKIQRTERGDSAVYLCASSLSGGNEQFFGPGTRLTVL.